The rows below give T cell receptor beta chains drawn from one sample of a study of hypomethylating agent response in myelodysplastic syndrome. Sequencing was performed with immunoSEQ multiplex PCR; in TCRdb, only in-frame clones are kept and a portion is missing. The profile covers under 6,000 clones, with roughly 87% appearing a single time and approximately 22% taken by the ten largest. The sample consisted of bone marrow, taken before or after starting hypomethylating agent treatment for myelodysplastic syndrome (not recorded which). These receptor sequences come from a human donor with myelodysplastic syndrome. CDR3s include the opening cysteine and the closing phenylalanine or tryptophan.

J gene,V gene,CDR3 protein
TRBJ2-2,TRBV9,CASSVSSGGTGELFF
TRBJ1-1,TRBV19,CASSTPVQNTEAFF
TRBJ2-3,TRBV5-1,CASTTGAYQDTQYF
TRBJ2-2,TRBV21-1,CASSKAPGQPNTGELFF
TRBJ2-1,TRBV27,CASTQGGQFNEQFF
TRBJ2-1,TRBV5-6,CASSPKGQVAYNEQFF
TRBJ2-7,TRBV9,CASSVGGSGSYEQYF
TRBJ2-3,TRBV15,CATSRDRQGATDTQYF
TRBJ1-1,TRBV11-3,CASSLFGREAFF
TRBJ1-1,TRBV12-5,CASGLGWGGEAFF
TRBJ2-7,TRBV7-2,CASSLTSQSAYEQYF
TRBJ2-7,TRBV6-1,CASISWEGMGYEQYF
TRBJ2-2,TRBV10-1,CASSSIGLAGATGELFF
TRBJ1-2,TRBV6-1,CASSAGGYGYTF
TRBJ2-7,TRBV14,CASSQGGSEQYF
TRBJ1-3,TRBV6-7,CASSYSWRKAGAGNTIYF
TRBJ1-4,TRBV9,CASSLKQGGEKLFF
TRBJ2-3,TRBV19,CASRNPGTGRADTQYF
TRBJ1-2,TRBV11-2,CASHLQGGYGYTF
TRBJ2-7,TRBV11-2,CASSLDYEQYF